The next 6 T cell receptor beta chains were all read from a single sample in a study of spatial heterogeneity in lung cancer. The time point: blood at routine non-recurrence follow-up after resection. TCRdb reanalysed the 5' RACE reads using MiXCR and keeps one entry per CDR3 protein. The sample records roughly 70,000 distinct CDR3 sequences, approximately 8.9% being singletons. The specimen was PBMCs, collected at follow-up. The source of these receptors is a female donor with early-stage non-small cell lung cancer.

This clonotype was found many times. The chain uses TRBV7-9 and TRBJ2-1, with D perhaps being TRBD1 or TRBD2 (5 bases each). The V gene's germline CDR1 is SEHNR and CDR2 FQNEAQ (reference sequence). V shed 8 bases and J shed 2 bases, with 13 bases lying between them. This CDR3 comprises 14 residues. The CDR3 reads CASGRDLAYNEQFF. CDR3 in DNA: TGTGCCAGCGGCCGGGACCTCGCCTACAATGAGCAGTTCTTC.

This clonotype came up many times. V usage is TRBV5-4 and J usage is TRBJ1-2; D gene ambiguous. V was shortened by 0 bases and J by 4 bases, with 10 bases between the two germline ends. Germline-derived CDR1 and CDR2 are SGHNT and YYREEE (reference sequence). The CDR3 extends over 14 amino acids. The CDR3 bases are TGTGCCAGCAGCTTGGGGGGATTCCTCTATGGCTACACCTTC. It translates to CASSLGGFLYGYTF.

A few counts support this clonotype. The chain has TRBV12-5 and TRBJ2-3, with no clear D. V shed 2 bases and J shed 3 bases, with 27 bases lying between them. Looked up from germline, CDR1 is LGHNT and CDR2 is FRNRAP. This CDR3 is built from 20 residues. This chain's CDR3 is CASGLTPTNQWPLATDTQYF. The DNA for the CDR3 is TGTGCTAGTGGTTTGACGCCCACCAACCAGTGGCCGCTCGCAACAGATACGCAGTATTTT.

This clonotype was detected many times. The genes are TRBV11-2 and TRBJ2-1; D unclear. V lost 0 bases and J 9 bases, leaving 6 bases between the germline ends. The CDR3 length is 12 residues. Germline V gene data show CDR1 as SGHAT and CDR2 as FQNNGV. CDR3 protein: CASSLDLGEQFF. Written as DNA, the CDR3 is TGTGCCAGCAGCTTAGATTTGGGTGAGCAGTTCTTC.

This chain uses TRBV5-1 with TRBJ2-2; possibly TRBD1 or TRBD2 for D (5 bases each). The V gene lost 6 bases and the J gene lost 4 bases, with 16 bases spanning the gap. The V gene's germline CDR1 is SGHRS and CDR2 YFSETQ. This CDR3 has 15 amino acids. The CDR3 is CASNPGTPGTGELFF. The CDR3 bases are TGCGCCAGCAACCCCGGGACCCCGGGCACCGGGGAGCTGTTTTTT.

In this sample, this clonotype turned up a few times. This chain uses TRBV12-3 or TRBV12-4 with TRBJ2-7; 7 bases align to TRBD1. V shed 6 bases and J 3 bases; nucleotides not matched to a gene: 8. The CDR3 length is 14 residues. CDR3 residues: CASSDRVLGYEQYF. The DNA for the CDR3 is TGTGCCAGCAGCGACAGGGTTCTGGGCTACGAGCAGTACTTC.